What follows are 8 T cell receptor beta chains derived from one specimen sequenced in a study of shared clonotypes between healthy human individuals. Sequenced by immunoSEQ multiplex PCR; TCRdb stores in-frame clones only, minus some. There are under 1,100,000 clones in the sample; 75% occur only once, and roughly 1.5% lies in the top ten. What was sequenced was memory CD4+ T cells sorted from blood. Indicated subset: CD45RA-negative fraction. The source of these receptors is a man younger than 35 in good health.

The V call is TRBV19, the J call TRBJ1-2; D is possibly TRBD1 (6 bases). This CDR3 comprises 15 residues. The germline V gene has CDR1 LNHDA and CDR2 SQIVND (reference sequence). Between the trimmed V and J ends, which lost 4 bases and 3 bases, there was a span of 15 bases. CDR3 in amino acids: CASSRTVALDYGYTF. In nucleotides, the CDR3 is TGTGCCAGTAGTAGGACAGTCGCTTTGGACTATGGCTACACCTTC.

With respect to this clone: With a much larger clone just one base away, this may be a read error. This CDR3 is also generated by other DNA sequences in the sample. V gene TRBV5-1 combines with J gene TRBJ2-5, with D hard to call. The CDR3 runs to 12 residues. V gave up 0 bases and J gave up 5 bases, with 5 bases separating them. CDR1 SGHRS and CDR2 YFSETQ come from the germline V gene. CDR3 sequence (DNA): TGCGCCAGCAGCTTGGATACCGAGACCCAGTACTTC. As protein: CASSLDTETQYF.

The chain joins TRBV19 to TRBJ2-2; possible D gene TRBD2, 6 bases. Germline lookup yields CDR1 LNHDA and CDR2 SQIVND (reference sequence). V shed 3 bases and J shed 1 base, with 6 bases lying between them. This CDR3 comprises 14 residues. The DNA of the CDR3 is TGTGCCAGTAGTATGGGGGGGAACACCGGGGAGCTGTTTTTT. Its translation: CASSMGGNTGELFF.

This rearrangement joins TRBV25-1 to TRBJ2-5; D possibly corresponds to TRBD1 (6 bases). TRBJ2-7 matches the DNA end more closely, so the J call is doubtful. Germline loops: CDR1 MGHDK, CDR2 SYGVNS. The CDR3 extends over 11 amino acids. The CDR3 region has the DNA TGTGCCAGCAGTAGGGGGTTCGAGCAGTACTTC. This sequence encodes CASSRGFEQYF.

This sequence joins TRBV10-3 and TRBJ2-2, with a weak D call TRBD1 (6 bases). V was pared by 0 bases and J by 6 bases, with 8 bases between. Germline V gene sequence: CDR1 ENHRY, CDR2 SYGVKD. There are 14 residues in the CDR3. The CDR3, as DNA: TGTGCCATCAGTGAGTCTTCAGGGGCCGGGGAGCTGTTTTTT. Its protein is CAISESSGAGELFF.

V and J are TRBV6-4 and TRBJ2-1, with TRBD2 matching over 11 bases. The CDR3 totals 15 residues. The V and J ends lost 5 bases and 5 bases, in that order; junction bases with no gene match: 5. Germline V CDR1 and CDR2: MRHNA, SNTAGT. CDR3 coding DNA: TGTGCCAGCAGTAGAGGGACTAGCGGAGACAATGAGCAGTTCTTC. Translated, it gives CASSRGTSGDNEQFF.

This clone was counted a few times. The V call is TRBV9, the J call TRBJ2-5; D remains ambiguous. The CDR3 has 14 residues. Looked up from germline, CDR1 is SGDLS and CDR2 is YYNGEE. V lost 0 bases and J 1 base, leaving 7 bases between the germline ends. The CDR3 here is CASSVGVFQETQYF. The CDR3 DNA follows: TGTGCCAGCAGCGTAGGGGTTTTCCAAGAGACCCAGTACTTC. Full variable domain (outside the CDR3, taken from reference TRBV9 and TRBJ2-5): DSGVTQTPKHLITATGQRVTLRCSPRSGDLSVYWYQQSLDQGLQFLIQYYNGEERAKGNILERFSAQQFPDLHSELNLSSLELGDSALYFCASSVGVFQETQYFGPGTRLLVL.

The chain carries TRBV11-2 and TRBJ2-5, with TRBD1 matching 8 bases. V shed 8 bases, J shed 5 bases, and the junction held 7 bases outside the gene matches. This CDR3 comprises 13 residues. Germline lookup yields CDR1 SGHAT and CDR2 FQNNGV. CDR3 residues: CASGQGFKETQYF. The CDR3 DNA follows: TGTGCCAGCGGACAGGGATTCAAGGAGACCCAGTACTTC.